The 27 T cell receptor beta chains given below trace back to one sample, sequenced in a study of spatial heterogeneity in lung cancer. TCRdb called the 5' RACE reads again in MiXCR, with one record for every CDR3 protein. The sample lists 20,000 to 25,000 distinct CDR3 sequences, less than 6% occurring once. The time point was: sample taken at primary tumor resection. The sequences come from PBMCs, collected at surgery. The source is a male donor with early-stage non-small cell lung cancer.

This clonotype was observed many times. The chain recombines TRBV29-1 with TRBJ2-1; D is possibly TRBD2 (7 bases). V lost 8 bases, J lost 5 bases, and 25 bases lay in between. The CDR3 sequence is 16 residues long. CDR1 SQVTM and CDR2 ANQGSEA come from the germline V gene. CDR3 nucleotide sequence: TGCAGCTATCTAGGGGGTCGCGGGAGCGATAACAATGAGCAGTTCTTC. Amino acid sequence: CSYLGGRGSDNNEQFF.

The rearrangement links TRBV20-1 to TRBJ2-7; D call uncertain. Germline CDR1 reads DFQATT; CDR2 reads SNEGSKA (reference sequence). The CDR3 extends over 9 amino acids. The V gene lost 6 bases and the J gene lost 12 bases, with 12 bases spanning the gap. Written as DNA, the CDR3 is TGCAGTGCCCCCGGGTCGGGGTACTTC. This sequence encodes CSAPGSGYF.

This clonotype was picked up many times. The chain joins TRBV27 to TRBJ2-5, with a possible D match to TRBD2 (5 bases). CDR1 and CDR2 from the germline V gene are MNHEY and SMNVEV (reference sequence). CDR3 length: 12 residues. The V gene lost 2 bases and the J gene lost 9 bases, with 10 bases spanning the gap. The CDR3 loop is CASSLRAGAQYF. The CDR3 DNA follows: TGTGCCAGCAGTTTACGGGCCGGGGCCCAGTACTTC.

This clonotype has at least ten counts. The chain uses TRBV4-2 and TRBJ2-5; TRBD2 matches 12 bases. Germline values: CDR1 LGHNA, CDR2 YNFKEQ. V was pared by 1 base and J by 5 bases, with 17 bases of the junction left unmatched. The CDR3 extends over 20 amino acids. The CDR3 here is CASSQALRTSGAPGRETQYF. The CDR3, as DNA: TGTGCCAGCAGCCAAGCCCTAAGGACTAGCGGGGCCCCGGGGAGGGAGACCCAGTACTTC.

This clonotype has at least ten counts. The V and J genes are TRBV7-8 and TRBJ2-7, with TRBD2 matching 11 bases. CDR1 and CDR2 from the germline V gene are SGHVS and FQNEAQ. CDR3 length: 16 residues. V dropped 4 bases and J dropped 4; count of bases not matched to a gene: 9. CDR3 bases: TGTGCCAGCAGCTCAGAATCAAGACTAGCGGGGTACGAGCAGTACTTC. Its translation is CASSSESRLAGYEQYF. Variable domain in full (rest from reference TRBV7-8 and TRBJ2-7): GAGVSQSPRYKVAKRGQDVALRCDPISGHVSLFWYQQALGQGPEFLTYFQNEAQLDKSGLPSDRFFAERPEGSVSTLKIQRTQQEDSAVYLCASSSESRLAGYEQYFGPGTRLTVT.

In this sample, this clonotype turned up many times. The chain employs TRBV12-3 or TRBV12-4 and TRBJ2-7; 9 bases are a match to TRBD1. V lost 5 bases and J lost 5; bases outside the gene matches: 4. This CDR3 region has 13 residues. CDR3 residues: CASSTGTGNEQYF. DNA for the CDR3: TGTGCCAGCAGTACCGGGACAGGGAACGAGCAGTACTTC.

This clonotype was seen many times. The chain links TRBV10-3 to TRBJ1-5; 8 bases fit TRBD1. Trimming took 3 bases from V and 9 from J; bases not matched to a gene: 7. Germline assignment: CDR1 ENHRY and CDR2 SYGVKD. The CDR3 spans 14 residues. The CDR3 DNA sequence: TGTGCCATCAGTGAAAGACAGGGGAACGTGCCCCAGCATTTT. The encoded protein is CAISERQGNVPQHF.

This rearrangement joins TRBV9 to TRBJ2-1, with 10 nucleotides matching TRBD2. CDR1 is SGDLS and CDR2 is YYNGEE in the germline V gene. V gave up 2 bases and J gave up 6 bases; unmatched junction bases: 26. The CDR3 consists of 22 residues. CDR3 amino acids: CASSVEVTTGSLAGGYRNEQFF. The CDR3 coding sequence is TGTGCCAGCAGCGTGGAGGTTACGACAGGGTCCTTAGCGGGAGGCTACCGCAATGAGCAGTTCTTC.

This clonotype was recorded at least ten times. The chain is built from TRBV28 and TRBJ2-7; no clear D. There are 15 residues in the CDR3. Germline V gene data show CDR1 as MDHEN and CDR2 as SYDVKM. V shed 5 bases and J shed 0 bases, with 14 bases lying between them. The CDR3 region has the DNA TGTGCCAGCAGTCCGAATGTCGGCAACTCCTACGAGCAGTACTTC. Its translation: CASSPNVGNSYEQYF.

Ten or more counts support this clonotype. This sequence joins TRBV5-4 and TRBJ2-2; TRBD1 aligns across 8 bases. With 0 bases clipped from V and 1 base from J, the junction kept 5 bases outside the gene matches. This CDR3 region has 17 residues. In germline, CDR1 is SGHNT, CDR2 YYREEE (reference sequence). This chain's CDR3 is CASSLGPGQGNTGELFF. CDR3 bases: TGTGCCAGCAGCTTGGGACCCGGACAGGGGAACACCGGGGAGCTGTTTTTT.

In this sample, this clonotype turned up many times. This rearrangement joins TRBV24-1 to TRBJ2-3; 8 nucleotides align to TRBD1. V was clipped by 9 bases and J by 5 bases; unmatched bases: 12. Germline V gene data show CDR1 as KGHDR and CDR2 as SFDVKD. The CDR3 is 15 residues long. The CDR3 nucleotides read TGTGCCACCGGGGACAGGCGGACCTGGGGAGATACGCAGTATTTT. As protein: CATGDRRTWGDTQYF.

The V call is TRBV6-2 or TRBV6-3, the J call TRBJ2-7, with 7 bases fitting TRBD2. The V segment lost 8 bases and the J segment 7 bases; nucleotides outside the gene matches: 17. The CDR3 is 15 amino acids. Per germline, CDR1 MNHEY and CDR2 SVGEGT. CDR3 loop: CASSLGGGARREQYF. The CDR3, as DNA: TGTGCCAGCTCTCTGGGGGGGGGAGCACGTCGGGAGCAGTACTTC.

This clonotype has ten or more counts. The chain couples TRBV27 to TRBJ1-5; D not certain. V lost 6 bases and J 0 bases, leaving 12 bases between the germline ends. This CDR3 region has 15 residues. Looked up from germline, CDR1 is MNHEY and CDR2 is SMNVEV (reference sequence). CDR3 nucleotides: TGTGCCAGCAGGTCCAGGAAGGGTAGCAATCAGCCCCAGCATTTT. It encodes CASRSRKGSNQPQHF.

At least ten counts were recorded for this clonotype. V and J are TRBV7-9 and TRBJ1-2; TRBD1 is a possible D gene (6 bases). Germline V CDR1 and CDR2: SEHNR, FQNEAQ (reference sequence). The V and J ends lost 1 base and 8 bases respectively, with 17 bases between them. The CDR3 contains 15 residues. CDR3 amino acids: CASSLGGQTGAGYTF. Written as DNA, the CDR3 is TGTGCCAGCAGCTTAGGTGGACAGACGGGTGCGGGCTACACCTTC. Filled out from reference TRBV7-9 and TRBJ1-2, the complete variable domain reads DTGVSQNPRHKITKRGQNVTFRCDPISEHNRLYWYRQTLGQGPEFLTYFQNEAQLEKSRLLSDRFSAERPKGSFSTLEIQRTEQGDSAMYLCASSLGGQTGAGYTFGSGTRLTVV.

This clonotype was recorded many times. The V and J genes are TRBV2 and TRBJ2-1; no clear D. The germline V gene has CDR1 SNHLY and CDR2 FYNNEI. Deletions cut 7 bases from V and 1 base from J, with 8 bases between. The CDR3 contains 13 residues. The CDR3 spells CASNLGSYNEQFF. The CDR3 DNA is TGTGCCAGCAATCTAGGGTCCTACAATGAGCAGTTCTTC.

Many counts were recorded for this clonotype. The chain employs TRBV2 and TRBJ2-6, with unresolved D. V lost 6 bases, J lost 0 bases, and 6 bases lay in between. Germline loops: CDR1 SNHLY, CDR2 FYNNEI. The CDR3 consists of 14 residues. CDR3 nucleotides: TGTGCCAGCAGCGTCCGCTCTGGGGCCAACGTCCTGACTTTC. It codes for CASSVRSGANVLTF.

This clonotype was counted between two and nine times. The CDR3 sequence is CSARLRADNYEQYF. The CDR3 coding sequence is TGCAGTGCTAGGCTGCGGGCGGACAACTACGAGCAGTACTTC. V gene TRBV20-1 combines with J gene TRBJ2-7; D assignment may be TRBD1 or TRBD2 (5 bases each). The V end lost 3 bases, the J end lost 3 bases, and 15 bases lay between the germline ends. Germline V lookup: CDR1 DFQATT, CDR2 SNEGSKA (reference sequence). The CDR3 covers 14 residues.

This clonotype was observed many times. CDR3 region: CASTLGPSPQETQYF. The CDR3 DNA sequence: TGTGCCAGCACACTTGGACCGTCACCCCAAGAGACCCAGTACTTC. V is TRBV12-3 or TRBV12-4 and J is TRBJ2-5; D ambiguous. Trimming left V 7 bases short and J 1 base short, with 16 bases between. The CDR3 has 15 residues.

This clonotype was detected ten times or more. The chain uses TRBV24-1 and TRBJ2-6; D may match TRBD1 or TRBD2 (5 bases each). The germline V and J ends were trimmed by 2 bases and 1 base, with 5 bases remaining between them. The V gene's germline CDR1 is KGHDR and CDR2 SFDVKD. This CDR3 contains 15 residues. The CDR3 loop is CATSDWGSGANVLTF. CDR3 in DNA: TGTGCCACCAGTGATTGGGGGTCTGGGGCCAACGTCCTGACTTTC.

The sample holds many counts of this clonotype. The chain combines TRBV6-6 with TRBJ1-6, with D hard to call. The CDR3 is made up of 14 amino acids. The V and J ends lost 0 bases and 7 bases respectively, with 7 bases between them. The germline V gene encodes CDR1 MNHNY and CDR2 SVGAGI (reference sequence). The CDR3 sequence is CASSYSPFNSPLHF. The CDR3 region has the DNA TGTGCCAGCAGTTACTCCCCCTTCAATTCACCCCTCCACTTT.

This clonotype has a count of ten or more. The chain joins TRBV9 to TRBJ2-2; TRBD1 or TRBD2 may be the D gene (5 bases each). The CDR3 totals 15 residues. From germline, CDR1 is SGDLS and CDR2 YYNGEE. The V and J ends lost 5 bases and 6 bases respectively, with 17 bases between them. The CDR3 DNA is TGTGCCAGCAGGAGGGGTGAACGGGGAGCCGGGGAGCTGTTTTTT. Protein product: CASRRGERGAGELFF.

The chain uses TRBV18 and TRBJ2-7; 7 positions match TRBD1. Germline CDR1 and CDR2: KGHSH and LQKENI. V dropped 0 bases and J dropped 6; count of bases not matched to a gene: 5. The CDR3 extends over 14 amino acids. The CDR3 loop is CASSPPTGIGEQYF. The CDR3 DNA reads TGTGCCAGCTCACCACCGACAGGGATCGGCGAGCAGTACTTC.

This clonotype has a count of ten or more. This rearrangement joins TRBV5-1 to TRBJ1-5; TRBD1 agrees at 7 bases. V shed 4 bases and J 3 bases; nucleotides not matched to a gene: 4. The CDR3 is 14 residues long. The germline gives CDR1 SGHRS, CDR2 YFSETQ. DNA of the CDR3: TGCGCCAGCAGCCCCACAGGGGACAATCAGCCCCAGCATTTT. This translates into CASSPTGDNQPQHF. Full variable domain (outside the CDR3, taken from reference TRBV5-1 and TRBJ1-5): KAGVTQTPRYLIKTRGQQVTLSCSPISGHRSVSWYQQTPGQGLQFLFEYFSETQRNKGNFPGRFSGRQFSNSRSEMNVSTLELGDSALYLCASSPTGDNQPQHFGDGTRLSIL.

This clonotype was observed many times. This rearrangement joins TRBV7-9 to TRBJ1-1; D unresolved. The length of the CDR3 is 14 residues. CDR1 and CDR2 (germline): SEHNR, FQNEAQ (reference sequence). Between the trimmed V and J ends, which lost 0 bases and 1 base, there was a span of 6 bases. The DNA of the CDR3 is TGTGCCAGCAGCTTAGCGTTCCAGAACACTGAAGCTTTCTTT. This translates into CASSLAFQNTEAFF.

A note on this clonotype: The junction differs from germline at one of its ends, possibly a read error. The rearrangement links TRBV5-1 to TRBJ2-3; 11 bases are a match to TRBD1. The germline V gene has CDR1 SGHRS and CDR2 YFSETQ. This CDR3 is 15 amino acids long. The CDR3 region has the DNA TGCGCCAGCAGCTGGACAGGGGGCGGCACAGATGCGCAGTATTTT. It is translated as CASSWTGGGTDAQYF.

This clonotype has at least ten counts. The CDR3 nucleotides are TGTGCCAGCAGCGGGAGGGCCGGGACAGATACGCAGTATTTT. Protein: CASSGRAGTDTQYF. The chain employs TRBV7-9 and TRBJ2-3; 7 positions agree with TRBD2. CDR1 is SEHNR and CDR2 is FQNEAQ in the germline V gene (reference sequence). CDR3 length: 14 amino acids. V gave up 5 bases and J gave up 3 bases; unmatched junction bases: 5.

The rearrangement uses TRBV7-2 and TRBJ2-3, with 8 bases lining up with TRBD2. V was pared by 5 bases and J by 5 bases, with 6 bases of the junction left unmatched. Germline V gene sequence: CDR1 SGHTA, CDR2 FQGNSA. This CDR3 has 14 residues. Here the CDR3 DNA reads TGTGCCAGCAGCGCGGGGGGAGGTGGAGATACGCAGTATTTT. Its protein is CASSAGGGGDTQYF.